The 27 T cell receptor beta chains below were found in one sample sequenced in a study of T cell changes during pregnancy in multiple sclerosis. Sequencing was performed with immunoSEQ multiplex PCR; in TCRdb, only in-frame clones are kept and a portion is missing. The repertoire holds 65,000 to 85,000 clones, with around nine tenths as singletons. Material: CD4+ T cells from peripheral blood mononuclear cells, obtained after pregnancy. The receptors originated from a female donor with multiple sclerosis, enrolled in a pregnancy study.

The chain carries TRBV5-1 and TRBJ2-3, with TRBD1 matching 7 bases. V shed 3 bases, J shed 6 bases, and the junction held 7 bases outside the gene matches. From germline, CDR1 is SGHRS and CDR2 YFSETQ. This CDR3 comprises 14 residues. CDR3 amino acids: CASSSQGPPDTQYF. CDR3 DNA: TGCGCCAGCAGCTCACAGGGGCCGCCGGATACGCAGTATTTT.

This chain connects TRBV19 to TRBJ1-1, with TRBD1 identical over 7 bases. This CDR3 is 14 amino acids long. Trimming removed 5 bases from V and 4 bases from J; junction bases left unmatched: 7. Germline V gene sequence: CDR1 LNHDA, CDR2 SQIVND (reference sequence). The CDR3 here is CASSWGQPGTEAFF. The CDR3 region has the DNA TGTGCCAGTAGTTGGGGACAGCCAGGCACTGAAGCTTTCTTT.

This clone appeared a few times. The chain joins TRBV14 to TRBJ1-2, with 8 positions matching TRBD1. Germline-derived CDR1 and CDR2 are SGHDN and FVKESK. This CDR3 comprises 15 residues. The ends lost 3 bases at V and 5 bases at J; junction bases unmatched: 8. The CDR3 protein is CASSHGRGRSYGYTF. The CDR3 DNA follows: TGTGCCAGCAGCCATGGCAGGGGGCGCTCTTATGGCTACACCTTC.

The rearrangement joins TRBV6-1 to TRBJ1-2; a weak D match, TRBD1 (5 bases). Germline lookup yields CDR1 MNHNS and CDR2 SASEGT. Trimming cost V 10 bases and J 8 bases, with 14 bases left between them. This CDR3 has 11 residues. The CDR3 spells CAIFQGVGYTF. The CDR3 DNA follows: TGTGCCATCTTTCAGGGTGTAGGCTACACCTTC.

The chain carries TRBV9 and TRBJ2-6, with a weak D call TRBD1 (6 bases). This CDR3 is 20 amino acids long. Trimming cost V 2 bases and J 0 bases, with 21 bases left between them. CDR1 is SGDLS, CDR2 YYNGEE, per germline. CDR3 DNA: TGTGCCAGCAGCGTTTCTATACCACGGACAGAAGCCTCTGGGGCCAACGTCCTGACTTTC. Its translation: CASSVSIPRTEASGANVLTF.

CDR3 sequence reads: CASSRTGFGTDTQYF. The CDR3 nucleotides are TGTGCCAGCAGTAGGACAGGGTTCGGCACAGATACGCAGTATTTT. This chain links TRBV2 with TRBJ2-3, with 8 bases fitting TRBD1. Losses at the gene ends were 5 bases for V and 1 base for J; bases not matched to a gene: 5. CDR1 is SNHLY and CDR2 is FYNNEI in the germline V gene. There are 15 residues in the CDR3.

V gene TRBV2 combines with J gene TRBJ2-2, with D tentatively TRBD1 (9 bases). V dropped 8 bases and J dropped 6 bases, with 34 bases sitting between them. This CDR3 comprises 20 residues. Germline CDR1 and CDR2: SNHLY and FYNNEI. The CDR3 nucleotides are TGTGCCAGCCGAGTCTCCGGGAGGGACAGGGAGAGTCGTGACGCCGGGGAGCTGTTTTTT. Protein sequence: CASRVSGRDRESRDAGELFF.

Written as DNA, the CDR3 is TGTGCCAGTAAGGACAGGGGCACAGATACGCAGTATTTT. This codes for CASKDRGTDTQYF. The genes are TRBV19 and TRBJ2-3; 8 bases align to TRBD1. From germline, CDR1 is LNHDA and CDR2 SQIVND (reference sequence). This CDR3 region has 13 residues. Germline trimming cut 7 bases from V and 1 base from J; bases unmatched to any gene: 1. Looking up the rest from reference TRBV19 and TRBJ2-3 gives the full variable domain: DGGITQSPKYLFRKEGQNVTLSCEQNLNHDAMYWYRQDPGQGLRLIYYSQIVNDFQKGDIAEGYSVSREKKESFPLTVTSAQKNPTAFYLCASKDRGTDTQYFGPGTRLTVL.

The genes are TRBV9 and TRBJ1-2; maybe TRBD1 (6 bases). Germline lookup yields CDR1 SGDLS and CDR2 YYNGEE. This CDR3 has 12 residues. V lost 4 bases to trimming and J lost 5 bases, with 9 bases between them. CDR3 residues: CASSSQGYGYTF. The CDR3 DNA is TGTGCCAGCAGCTCACAGGGTTATGGCTACACCTTC.

V gene TRBV28 combines with J gene TRBJ1-1; D is undetermined. The CDR3 has 11 amino acids. V was cut by 10 bases and J by 3 bases, with 9 bases left in between. The germline V gene has CDR1 MDHEN and CDR2 SYDVKM. CDR3 residues: CATPRDTEAFF. The CDR3 nucleotides are TGTGCCACCCCCCGGGACACTGAAGCTTTCTTT.

The chain combines TRBV9 with TRBJ1-5, with a tentative D call TRBD1 (5 bases). V was trimmed by 4 bases and J by 2 bases, leaving 13 bases between them. This CDR3 contains 15 residues. The germline gives CDR1 SGDLS, CDR2 YYNGEE. Written as DNA, the CDR3 is TGTGCCAGCAGCCCGGACTCGGGGGGCAATCAGCCCCAGCATTTT. This encodes CASSPDSGGNQPQHF.

The chain is built from TRBV2 and TRBJ1-2; TRBD1 agrees at 8 bases. This CDR3 is built from 14 residues. With V trimmed by 5 bases and J by 4 bases, 6 bases remained unmatched. CDR1 is SNHLY, CDR2 FYNNEI, per germline. CDR3 protein: CASSKGQEVYGYTF. In nucleotides, the CDR3 is TGTGCCAGCAGTAAGGGACAGGAGGTCTATGGCTACACCTTC.

The gene calls are TRBV7-6 and TRBJ2-2; possible D gene TRBD1, 5 bases. This CDR3 spans 14 amino acids. Germline CDR1 and CDR2: SGHVS and FNYEAQ. V lost 3 bases, J lost 8 bases, and 13 bases lay in between. CDR3 nucleotide sequence: TGTGCCAGCAGCTTTCAGGGTAGCAGTGGGGAGCTGTTTTTT. The encoded protein is CASSFQGSSGELFF. The variable domain in full, with the rest retrieved from reference TRBV7-6 and TRBJ2-2, is GAGVSQSPRYKVTKRGQDVALRCDPISGHVSLYWYRQALGQGPEFLTYFNYEAQQDKSGLPNDRFSAERPEGSISTLTIQRTEQRDSAMYRCASSFQGSSGELFFGEGSRLTVL.

J is TRBJ2-7 and V is TRBV25-1, with a possible D match to TRBD1 (5 bases). V was trimmed by 2 bases and J by 6 bases, leaving 17 bases between them. Per the germline V gene, CDR1 is MGHDK and CDR2 is SYGVNS. The CDR3 sequence is 15 residues long. The CDR3 region is CASSERRVEGGEQYF. The CDR3 DNA sequence: TGTGCCAGCAGTGAACGCAGGGTTGAAGGTGGCGAGCAGTACTTC.

The CDR3 sequence: CSARDIAIQYF. For the CDR3, the DNA is TGCAGTGCTAGAGATATAGCTATTCAGTACTTC. This chain joins TRBV20-1 and TRBJ2-4; unclear D gene. Germline lookup yields CDR1 DFQATT and CDR2 SNEGSKA (reference sequence). This CDR3 has 11 amino acids. Trimming cost V 0 bases and J 10 bases, with 7 bases left between them.

The chain recombines TRBV5-4 with TRBJ2-2; weak D call: TRBD1 (6 bases). Trimming stripped 0 bases from V and 4 bases from J, with 7 bases between. CDR1 is SGHNT, CDR2 YYREEE, per germline (reference sequence). The CDR3 length is 14 residues. The CDR3 is CASSLEGGTGELFF. CDR3 bases: TGTGCCAGCAGCTTGGAAGGGGGCACCGGGGAGCTGTTTTTT.

V is TRBV27 and J is TRBJ2-1; 10 positions match TRBD2. The CDR3 is 15 residues long. V shed 2 bases, J shed 8 bases, and the junction held 6 bases outside the gene matches. Germline V gene data show CDR1 as MNHEY and CDR2 as SMNVEV (reference sequence). The CDR3 sequence is CASSLQAGGAHEQFF. CDR3 sequence (DNA): TGTGCCAGCAGTTTACAAGCGGGAGGGGCCCATGAGCAGTTCTTC.

The J gene is TRBJ1-4, the V gene TRBV28; D perhaps matches TRBD1 (5 bases). Trimming pared 6 bases from V and 0 bases from J, leaving 11 bases between. Germline V CDR1 and CDR2: MDHEN, SYDVKM. The CDR3 is 15 amino acids. In nucleotides, the CDR3 is TGTGCCAGCAGATCCCAGGGCACAACTAATGAAAAACTGTTTTTT. Protein: CASRSQGTTNEKLFF. Filled out from reference TRBV28 and TRBJ1-4, the complete variable domain reads DVKVTQSSRYLVKRTGEKVFLECVQDMDHENMFWYRQDPGLGLRLIYFSYDVKMKEKGDIPEGYSVSREKKERFSLILESASTNQTSMYLCASRSQGTTNEKLFFGSGTQLSVL.

The rearrangement links TRBV9 to TRBJ1-3, with 8 bases fitting TRBD1. CDR1 SGDLS and CDR2 YYNGEE come from the germline V gene. J gave up 2 bases and V 5 bases, and 15 bases lay outside the gene matches. The CDR3 has 18 amino acids. The CDR3 reads CASSKRDRGANAGNTIYF. CDR3 nucleotides: TGTGCCAGCAGTAAGAGAGACAGGGGAGCTAATGCTGGAAACACCATATATTTT.

The gene calls are TRBV15 and TRBJ2-3, with TRBD2 identical over 8 bases. The germline gives CDR1 LNHNV, CDR2 YYDKDF (reference sequence). J gave up 2 bases and V 1 base, and 5 bases lay outside the gene matches. There are 16 residues in the CDR3. In DNA, the CDR3 is TGTGCCACCAGCAGAGGAAGCGGGGGAGACACAGATACGCAGTATTTT. Translated, it gives CATSRGSGGDTDTQYF.

Written as DNA, the CDR3 is TGTGCCAGCAGTGAAGTAATCCTCGGGTGGGACAGGGACGGTAAGGGCTACACCTTC. As protein: CASSEVILGWDRDGKGYTF. The chain has TRBV6-1 and TRBJ1-2, with 9 bases fitting TRBD1. The CDR3 spans 19 residues. J gave up 8 bases and V 1 base, and 20 bases lay outside the gene matches. Germline-derived CDR1 and CDR2 are MNHNS and SASEGT.

V is TRBV5-4 and J is TRBJ1-3; D not resolved. Trimming cost V 0 bases and J 0 bases, with 16 bases left between them. The CDR3 covers 18 residues. Germline V gene sequence: CDR1 SGHNT, CDR2 YYREEE (reference sequence). The CDR3 reads CASSLGSPRRNSGNTIYF. CDR3 nucleotide sequence: TGTGCCAGCAGCTTGGGTTCCCCCAGGCGAAACTCTGGAAACACCATATATTTT.

The chain recombines TRBV5-6 with TRBJ2-7, with D maybe TRBD1 (5 bases). The V end was cut by 2 bases, the J end by 1 base, with 10 bases between. CDR1 SGHDT and CDR2 YYEEEE come from the germline V gene. The CDR3 runs 14 residues. CDR3 nucleotide sequence: TGTGCCAGCAGCTTCAGGGTATTATCCTACGAGCAGTACTTC. The encoded protein is CASSFRVLSYEQYF.

This clone appeared a single time. The rearrangement joins TRBV4-1 to TRBJ2-7, with a tentative D call TRBD1 (6 bases). Trimming left V 1 base short and J 7 bases short, with 14 bases between. This CDR3 region has 14 residues. Germline V gene lookup returns CDR1 MGHRA and CDR2 YSYEKL. This CDR3 is CASSQGHRAGEQYF. The CDR3, as DNA: TGCGCCAGCAGCCAAGGTCACAGGGCAGGGGAGCAGTACTTC.

The chain's CDR3 is CASSSRTSLSETQYF. In DNA, the CDR3 is TGTGCCAGTAGTTCCCGGACTAGCCTGAGCGAGACCCAGTACTTC. The chain joins TRBV19 to TRBJ2-5; 8 nucleotides line up with TRBD2. There are 15 residues in the CDR3. CDR1 is LNHDA, CDR2 SQIVND, per germline (reference sequence). J lost 5 bases, V lost 5 bases, and 10 bases had no gene match.

The gene calls are TRBV7-9 and TRBJ2-1; 7 nucleotides match TRBD1. Germline lookup yields CDR1 SEHNR and CDR2 FQNEAQ (reference sequence). This CDR3 spans 16 amino acids. The trim removed 6 bases at V and 3 bases at J, leaving 11 bases unmatched. The CDR3 reads CASSLLRDRDYNEQFF. The CDR3 region has the DNA TGTGCCAGCAGTCTCCTCCGGGACAGAGACTACAATGAGCAGTTCTTC.

The CDR3 DNA is TGTGCCAGCAGCGCTAGCGGGGGCCCTCGGGATACGCAGTATTTT. Its translation: CASSASGGPRDTQYF. This chain connects TRBV5-4 to TRBJ2-3, with TRBD2 identical over 10 bases. V shed 4 bases and J 6 bases; nucleotides not matched to a gene: 8. This CDR3 is 15 amino acids long. Germline CDR1 is SGHNT and CDR2 is YYREEE (reference sequence).